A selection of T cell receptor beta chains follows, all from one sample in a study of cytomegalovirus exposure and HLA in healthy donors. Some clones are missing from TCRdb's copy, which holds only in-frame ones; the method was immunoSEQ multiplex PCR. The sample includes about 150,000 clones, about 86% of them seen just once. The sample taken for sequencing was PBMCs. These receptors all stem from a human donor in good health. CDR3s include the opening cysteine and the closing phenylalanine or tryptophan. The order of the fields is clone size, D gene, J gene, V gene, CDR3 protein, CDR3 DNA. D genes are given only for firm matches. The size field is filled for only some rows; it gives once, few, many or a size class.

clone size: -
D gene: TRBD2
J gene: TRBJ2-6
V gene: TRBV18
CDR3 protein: CASRGDVSGANVLTF
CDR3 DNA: TGTGCCAGCCGGGGGGACGTCTCTGGGGCCAACGTCCTGACTTTC

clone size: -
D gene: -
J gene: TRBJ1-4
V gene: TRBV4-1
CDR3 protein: CASSQPRTNEKLFF
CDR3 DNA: TGCGCCAGCAGCCAACCCCGAACTAATGAAAAACTGTTTTTT

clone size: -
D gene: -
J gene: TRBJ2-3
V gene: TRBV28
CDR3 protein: CASSLERGGETQYF
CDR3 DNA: TGTGCCAGCAGTTTAGAGAGGGGAGGCGAGACGCAGTATTTT

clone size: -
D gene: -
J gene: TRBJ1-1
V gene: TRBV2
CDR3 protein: CASRGTFLGAPEAFF
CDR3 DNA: TGTGCCAGCAGGGGAACCTTTTTGGGGGCCCCTGAAGCTTTCTTT

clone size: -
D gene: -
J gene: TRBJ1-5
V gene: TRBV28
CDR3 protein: CASSPLLGAGDQPQHF
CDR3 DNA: TGTGCCAGCAGTCCACTTTTAGGGGCGGGAGATCAGCCCCAGCATTTT

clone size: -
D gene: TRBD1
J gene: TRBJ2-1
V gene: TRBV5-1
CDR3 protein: CASSYDRGQRNEQFF
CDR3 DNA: TGCGCCAGCAGTTATGACAGGGGGCAACGGAATGAGCAGTTCTTC

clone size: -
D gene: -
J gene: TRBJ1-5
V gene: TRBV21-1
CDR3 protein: CASSKEDRVAVDRNQPQHF
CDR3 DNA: TGTGCCAGCAGCAAAGAGGACAGGGTGGCCGTTGATCGCAATCAGCCCCAGCATTTT

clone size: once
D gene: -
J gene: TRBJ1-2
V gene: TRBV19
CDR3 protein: CASSIGGSPNYGYTF
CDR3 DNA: TGTGCCAGTAGTATAGGAGGCTCCCCTAACTATGGCTACACCTTC

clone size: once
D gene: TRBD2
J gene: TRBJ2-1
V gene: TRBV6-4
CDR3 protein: CASKETSGGYNEQFF
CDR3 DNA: TGTGCCAGCAAGGAGACTAGCGGGGGCTACAATGAGCAGTTCTTC

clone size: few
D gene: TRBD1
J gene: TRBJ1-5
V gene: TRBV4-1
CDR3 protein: CASSHDDRGARSNQPQHF
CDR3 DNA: TGCGCCAGCAGCCATGACGACAGGGGGGCGCGAAGCAATCAGCCCCAGCATTTT

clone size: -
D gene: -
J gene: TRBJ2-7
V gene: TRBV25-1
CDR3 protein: CASSSYRSTPREQYF
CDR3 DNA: TGTGCCAGCAGTTCATACAGGTCGACTCCGCGCGAGCAGTACTTC

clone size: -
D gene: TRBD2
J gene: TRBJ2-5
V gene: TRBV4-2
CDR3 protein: CASSQGAGEAETQYF
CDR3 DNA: TGTGCCAGCAGCCAAGGTGCGGGAGAAGCGGAGACCCAGTACTTC

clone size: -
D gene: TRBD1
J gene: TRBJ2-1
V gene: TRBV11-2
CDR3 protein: CASSGRQGVNEQFF
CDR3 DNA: TGTGCCAGCAGCGGGCGACAGGGTGTGAATGAGCAGTTCTTC

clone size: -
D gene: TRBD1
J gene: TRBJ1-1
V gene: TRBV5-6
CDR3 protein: CASSLVNRQGVTEAFF
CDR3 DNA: TGTGCCAGCAGCTTGGTAAACAGACAGGGAGTTACTGAAGCTTTCTTT

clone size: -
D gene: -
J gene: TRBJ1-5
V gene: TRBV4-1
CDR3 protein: CASRGRQGSNQPQHF
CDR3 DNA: TGCGCCAGCAGGGGAAGGCAGGGTAGCAATCAGCCCCAGCATTTT

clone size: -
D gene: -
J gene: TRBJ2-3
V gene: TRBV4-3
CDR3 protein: CASSQDIPQGLGSFADTQYF
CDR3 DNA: TGCGCCAGCAGCCAAGATATACCACAGGGATTGGGGTCCTTCGCAGATACGCAGTATTTT

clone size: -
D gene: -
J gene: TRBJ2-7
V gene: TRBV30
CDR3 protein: CAWSVPANYEQYF
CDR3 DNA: TGTGCCTGGAGTGTACCCGCGAACTACGAGCAGTACTTC

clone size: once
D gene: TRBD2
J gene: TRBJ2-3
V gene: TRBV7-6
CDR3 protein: CASSLEGGRRGDTQYF
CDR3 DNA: TGTGCCAGCAGCTTAGAGGGCGGGAGAAGGGGCGATACGCAGTATTTT

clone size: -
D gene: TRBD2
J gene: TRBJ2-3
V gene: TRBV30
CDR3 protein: CAWRPGLATDTQYF
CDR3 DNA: TGTGCCTGGAGGCCGGGACTAGCGACAGATACGCAGTATTTT

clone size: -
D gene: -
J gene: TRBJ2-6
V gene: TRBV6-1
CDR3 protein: CASSEFPTATSGANVLTF
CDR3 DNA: TGTGCCAGCAGTGAATTTCCGACAGCTACCTCTGGGGCCAACGTCCTGACTTTC